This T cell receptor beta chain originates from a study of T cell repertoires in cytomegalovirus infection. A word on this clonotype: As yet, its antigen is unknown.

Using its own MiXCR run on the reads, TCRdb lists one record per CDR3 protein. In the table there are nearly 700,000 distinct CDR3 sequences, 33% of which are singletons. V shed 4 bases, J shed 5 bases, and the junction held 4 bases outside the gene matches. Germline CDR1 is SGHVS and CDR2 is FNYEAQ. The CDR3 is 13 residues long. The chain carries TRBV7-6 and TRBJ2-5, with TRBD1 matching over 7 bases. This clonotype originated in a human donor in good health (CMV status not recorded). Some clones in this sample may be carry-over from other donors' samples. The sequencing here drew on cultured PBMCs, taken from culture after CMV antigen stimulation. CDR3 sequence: CASSSTGYETQYF. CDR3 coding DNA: TGTGCCAGCAGCTCGACAGGGTATGAGACCCAGTACTTC. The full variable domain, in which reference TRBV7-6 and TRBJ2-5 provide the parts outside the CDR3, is GAGVSQSPRYKVTKRGQDVALRCDPISGHVSLYWYRQALGQGPEFLTYFNYEAQQDKSGLPNDRFSAERPEGSISTLTIQRTEQRDSAMYRCASSSTGYETQYFGPGTRLLVL.